This T cell receptor (beta chain) was sequenced during a study of siplizumab effects on memory and regulatory T cells. General observations from the study: The authors could not assign a naive or memory phenotype to roughly 75-95% of proliferating CD4+ or CD8+ clones. Proliferating Tregs taken from siplizumab cultures were not shown to have a confirmed suppressive function. The study found naive T cells seemingly more diverse than memory cells and seemingly major alloresponse contributors. Siplizumab, the agent tested, significantly reduced alloreactive sequences traceable to unstimulated CD4+ memory cells.

In the case of this clone: Its matching antigen is unknown.

The CDR3 has 15 amino acids. CDR1 is ENHRY and CDR2 is SYGVKD in the germline V gene. The germline V and J ends were trimmed by 3 bases and 0 bases, with 12 bases remaining between them. Using immunoSEQ multiplex PCR, the repertoire was profiled, and TCRdb retains in-frame clones only, with some absent. The sample records roughly 100,000 clones, over 85% being singletons. The TCR sequence derives from a human donor in good health. This rearrangement joins TRBV10-3 to TRBJ2-7; no clear D gene. The sequencing input was CD8+ T cells sorted from blood. CDR3 sequence: CAISELRLDSYEQYF. The CDR3 coding sequence is TGTGCCATCAGTGAACTGCGACTTGACTCCTACGAGCAGTACTTC.